These 21 T cell receptor beta chains share one sample of origin, sequenced in a study of regulatory T cells in long-lasting Graves disease. Assembly of TCR beta libraries relied on iRepertoire HTBI primers together with Arm-PCR of CDR3 regions. TCRdb itself ran the multiplex PCR reads through MiXCR, one entry per CDR3 protein. In the table there are roughly 530,000 distinct CDR3 sequences, 16% of which are singletons. Indicated time point: newly diagnosed GD, antithyroid drugs for less than 3 months. After RNA was extracted from PBMCs, the TCR library was made from it. These data were also reused for a study on T cells in Graves' hyperthyroidism and ophthalmopathy.

The sequences come from peripheral blood mononuclear cells (PBMCs), collected at new diagnosis, from a patient treated with antithyroid drugs. These receptors were taken from a woman aged 35-65 years with Graves disease.

This clonotype was seen at least ten times. The chain uses TRBV3-1 and TRBJ2-5, with 12 bases matching TRBD2. The CDR3 is 15 residues long. The J segment lost 4 bases and the V segment lost 5 bases, leaving 5 bases of the junction unmatched. Germline V gives CDR1 LGHDT, CDR2 YNNKEL (reference sequence). CDR3 bases: TGTGCCAGCAGCGACCCTAGCGGGGGGGGAGAGACCCAGTACTTC. This codes for CASSDPSGGGETQYF.

To note about this clonotype: Relative to the germline gene, one junction end is altered; a read error may explain this. This chain uses TRBV20-1 with TRBJ1-1; D gene unclear. The CDR3 has 15 amino acids. Germline V lookup: CDR1 DFQATT, CDR2 SNEGSKA (reference sequence). Here the CDR3 DNA reads TGCAGTGCTCCCGACCTGCCCCTTCCCGGCACTGATGCTTTCTTT. Protein sequence: CSAPDLPLPGTDAFF.

Worth noting for this clonotype: No conserved phenylalanine or tryptophan ends this CDR3, so it is likely a read error. V is TRBV5-1 and J is TRBJ2-5; weak D call: TRBD2 (6 bases). The CDR3 sequence is 15 residues long. Trimming took off 4 bases at V and 1 base at J, with 14 bases between the two ends. CDR1 is SGHRS, CDR2 YFSETQ, per germline. The CDR3 bases are TGCGCCAGCAGCGGCGGGACTGCCTTCCAAGAGACCCAGTACTTG. Residues: CASSGGTAFQETQYL.

This clonotype was detected a few times. One junction end disagrees with the germline gene, perhaps due to a read error. The chain couples TRBV3-1 to TRBJ2-2; a weak D match, TRBD2 (5 bases). Germline assignment: CDR1 LGHDT and CDR2 YNNKEL (reference sequence). The CDR3 extends over 15 amino acids. CDR3 nucleotides: TGTGCCAGCAGCCCCCAGGCGGTGGGCACCGGGGAGCTGCTTTTT. This gives the protein CASSPQAVGTGELLF.

This clonotype was recorded many times. The gene calls are TRBV11-1 and TRBJ2-1; D gene ambiguous. Trimming took off 5 bases at V and 2 bases at J, with 13 bases between the two ends. Germline CDR1 SGHAT, CDR2 FQDESV (reference sequence). The CDR3 is made up of 15 amino acids. CDR3 residues: CASSEIGVTYNEQFF. In nucleotides, the CDR3 is TGTGCCAGCAGCGAAATTGGCGTCACCTACAATGAGCAGTTCTTC.

This clonotype appeared many times. This chain links TRBV29-1 with TRBJ1-4, with 9 bases identical to TRBD1. The CDR3 loop spans 15 amino acids. Looked up from germline, CDR1 is SQVTM and CDR2 is ANQGSEA. V lost 5 bases, J lost 4 bases, and 8 bases stayed unmatched. The CDR3 DNA reads TGCAGCGTTTCTTTACAGGGGGCGATTAATGAAAAACTGTTTTTT. Amino acid sequence: CSVSLQGAINEKLFF.

A single count supports this clonotype. At one boundary the junction diverges from the germline segment, which might be a read error. This chain connects TRBV7-7 to TRBJ2-1, with 11 positions matching TRBD1. Germline CDR1 and CDR2: SSHAT and FNYEAQ (reference sequence). This CDR3 contains 17 residues. DNA for the CDR3: TGTGCTAGCACTCCCCGGGACGGGACAGGGGGTACAAATGAGCAGTTCTTC. It encodes CASTPRDGTGGTNEQFF.

In this sample, this clonotype turned up many times. CDR3 bases: TGTGCCAGCAGTTTCGGGACAGGGAACACAGATACGCAGTATTTT. This codes for CASSFGTGNTDTQYF. The V gene is TRBV12-3 or TRBV12-4, the J gene TRBJ2-3, with 9 bases lining up with TRBD1. V shed 3 bases, J shed 2 bases, and the junction held 3 bases outside the gene matches. The CDR3 consists of 15 residues.

The V and J genes are TRBV7-2 and TRBJ2-1; 9 bases are shared with TRBD2. The last part of the DNA fits TRBJ2-5 better; the J call may be wrong. CDR1 is SGHTA and CDR2 is FQGNSA in the germline V gene. The CDR3 consists of 13 residues. The DNA of the CDR3 is TGTGCCAGCGGTAGCGGGAGTCAAGAGACCCAGTACTTC. Translated: CASGSGSQETQYF.

This clonotype was counted ten times or more. The chain employs TRBV3-1 and TRBJ2-7; D gene ambiguous. From germline, CDR1 is LGHDT and CDR2 YNNKEL (reference sequence). The CDR3 contains 13 residues. The germline V and J ends were trimmed by 1 base and 6 bases, with 10 bases remaining between them. The CDR3 coding sequence is TGTGCCAGCAGCCAAGGTCGCGAATCCGAGCAGTACTTC. It translates to CASSQGRESEQYF.

This clonotype has at least ten counts. V gene TRBV7-3 combines with J gene TRBJ2-1; TRBD1 agrees at 8 bases. There are 14 residues in the CDR3. From germline, CDR1 is SGHTA and CDR2 FQGTGA. The trim removed 4 bases at V and 7 bases at J, leaving 6 bases unmatched. CDR3 bases: TGTGCCAGCAGCTCAAGGACAGGGAGGAATGAGCAGTTCTTC. Translation: CASSSRTGRNEQFF.

Many counts were recorded for this clonotype. The chain joins TRBV20-1 to TRBJ1-2, with 10 bases matching TRBD1. V lost 2 bases and J lost 6; bases outside the gene matches: 6. The CDR3 spans 14 residues. Looked up from germline, CDR1 is DFQATT and CDR2 is SNEGSKA (reference sequence). Written as DNA, the CDR3 is TGCAGTGCTAGAAAGGGACAGGGGTGGGATGGCTACACCTTC. This sequence encodes CSARKGQGWDGYTF.

This clonotype was observed at least ten times. In DNA, the CDR3 is TGTGCCAGCAGCAAACAGGGTGAGCAGTTCTTC. Its translation: CASSKQGEQFF. The chain joins TRBV11-2 to TRBJ2-1; weak D call: TRBD1 (6 bases). This CDR3 has 11 amino acids. Per germline, CDR1 SGHAT and CDR2 FQNNGV. V dropped 5 bases and J dropped 9 bases, with 8 bases sitting between them.

At least ten counts were recorded for this clonotype. The chain is built from TRBV3-1 and TRBJ1-6; D uncertain. Germline lookup yields CDR1 LGHDT and CDR2 YNNKEL (reference sequence). V gave up 0 bases and J gave up 14 bases, with 11 bases separating them. The CDR3 length is 13 residues. DNA for the CDR3: TGTGCCAGCAGCCAAGATACGAGGTTCACCCTCCACTTT. Amino acids: CASSQDTRFTLHF.

This clonotype was recorded a few times. Germline and junction disagree at one end, which may indicate a read error. The CDR3 DNA reads as TGCGCCAGCAGACAAGGGACAGGGGCCGGGGAGCTGTTTTTT. Translating it yields CASRQGTGAGELFF. This rearrangement joins TRBV4-1 to TRBJ2-2, with 10 bases identical to TRBD1. CDR3 length equals 14 residues. Germline lookup yields CDR1 MGHRA and CDR2 YSYEKL.

This clonotype was seen repeatedly, ten times or more. V usage is TRBV5-1 and J usage is TRBJ1-1; tentatively, D is TRBD1 (5 bases). Between the trimmed V and J ends, which lost 5 bases and 4 bases, there was a span of 18 bases. This CDR3 is 15 amino acids long. Germline V CDR1 and CDR2: SGHRS, YFSETQ. For the CDR3, the DNA is TGCGCCAGCAGTGTTGGGGACGCAGGGAGCACTGAAGCTTTCTTT. Translation: CASSVGDAGSTEAFF.

This clonotype was detected ten times or more. The rearrangement joins TRBV20-1 to TRBJ1-2; D perhaps matches TRBD1 (6 bases). The V and J ends lost 5 bases and 2 bases respectively, with 12 bases between them. This CDR3 has 13 amino acids. Germline V gene sequence: CDR1 DFQATT, CDR2 SNEGSKA (reference sequence). The CDR3 region is CSAFDRINYGYTF. In DNA form, the CDR3 reads TGCAGTGCTTTCGACAGGATCAACTATGGCTACACCTTC.

This clonotype was seen many times. The V call is TRBV7-8, the J call TRBJ1-1, with 8 bases lining up with TRBD1. The V gene's germline CDR1 is SGHVS and CDR2 FQNEAQ. V shed 5 bases, J shed 0 bases, and the junction held 11 bases outside the gene matches. CDR3 size: 17 residues. The CDR3 here is CASSPGQGSPLNTEAFF. In DNA form, the CDR3 reads TGTGCCAGCAGCCCTGGACAGGGTAGCCCTCTGAACACTGAAGCTTTCTTT.

This clonotype was seen repeatedly, ten times or more. The chain carries TRBV2 and TRBJ1-5, with D unresolved. The CDR3 is 17 amino acids. The germline V gene has CDR1 SNHLY and CDR2 FYNNEI. The V and J ends lost 2 bases and 3 bases respectively, with 17 bases between them. The CDR3 nucleotides read TGTGCCAGCAGTGAAACGGCGGTGGGTATTATCAATCAGCCCCAGCATTTT. Translated: CASSETAVGIINQPQHF. Full variable domain (missing parts from reference TRBV2 and TRBJ1-5): EPEVTQTPSHQVTQMGQEVILRCVPISNHLYFYWYRQILGQKVEFLVSFYNNEISEKSEIFDDQFSVERPDGSNFTLKIRSTKLEDSAMYFCASSETAVGIINQPQHFGDGTRLSIL.

This clonotype was counted only a few times. V usage is TRBV6-1 and J usage is TRBJ2-1; the D gene is possibly TRBD1 (6 bases). V dropped 6 bases and J dropped 6 bases, with 15 bases sitting between them. Germline V gives CDR1 MNHNS, CDR2 SASEGT. The CDR3 extends over 14 amino acids. The chain's CDR3 is CASRETGHPNEQFF. The CDR3 coding sequence is TGTGCCAGCAGAGAAACAGGGCACCCCAATGAGCAGTTCTTC.

The rearrangement links TRBV7-2 to TRBJ1-2; D gene ambiguous. V gave up 1 base and J gave up 5 bases, with 11 bases separating them. The germline CDR1 and CDR2 sequences are SGHTA and FQGNSA. This CDR3 is 14 amino acids long. This CDR3 reads CASSLGSSGYGYTF. CDR3 sequence (DNA): TGTGCCAGCAGCTTAGGGTCGTCCGGGTATGGCTACACCTTC.